This is a list of T cell receptor beta chains from one sample in a study of T cell responses to AZD1222 COVID-19 vaccine. Sequencing was performed with immunoSEQ multiplex PCR; in TCRdb, only in-frame clones are kept and a portion is missing. The sample lists roughly 170,000 clones; about 89% were seen once. Here the sequenced sample was peripheral blood, taken on day 0 of AZD1222 vaccination. The receptors shown here come from an adult in good health. Both conserved end residues are part of each CDR3. The D gene is left open where the match is weak. Clone size is stated in some rows and not others, as once, few, many or a class when expanded.

>13|TRBJ2-1|TRBV6-2/TRBV6-3|.|.
TGTGCCAGCAGCTATTCGGAAAGGAATGAGCAGTTCTTC
CASSYSERNEQFF
>16|TRBJ1-2|TRBV15|.|TRBD1
TGTGCCACCAGCAGAGCCGGGACAGGGGCGGGAAGTGGCTACACCTTC
CATSRAGTGAGSGYTF
>17|TRBJ1-1|TRBV28|.|TRBD1
TGTGCCAGCAGCCAGACAGGGGACAGAATATCCGGGACGGGAGCTTTCTTT
CASSQTGDRISGTGAFF
>14|TRBJ1-1|TRBV5-1|.|.
TGCGCCAGCAGCTTGGAGGGGAGGGAGACTGAAGCTTTCTTT
CASSLEGRETEAFF
>14|TRBJ2-2|TRBV6-4|medium-sized|TRBD2
TGTGCCAGCAGTGAGCGGGGGAGCACCGGGGAGCTGTTTTTT
CASSERGSTGELFF
>14|TRBJ1-2|TRBV27|.|TRBD1
TGTGCCAGCAGTCCGTGGACAGGGGAAGGGGGCTACACCTTC
CASSPWTGEGGYTF
>14|TRBJ1-1|TRBV6-5|.|.
TGTGCCAGCAGTTTCTTCGGACGGATTGGTGAAGCTTTCTTT
CASSFFGRIGEAFF
>16|TRBJ2-1|TRBV4-2|.|.
TGTGCCAGCAGCCAAGGGCTCGGGTCCTCCTACAATGAGCAGTTCTTC
CASSQGLGSSYNEQFF
>13|TRBJ1-5|TRBV28|.|.
TGTGCCAGCAGTTTCGGGGTGAGCCAGCCCCAGCATTTT
CASSFGVSQPQHF
>14|TRBJ1-2|TRBV6-5|.|TRBD1
TGTGCCAGCAGTTATAGGACAGGAAACTATGGCTACACCTTC
CASSYRTGNYGYTF
>14|TRBJ1-1|TRBV5-1|.|.
TGCGCCAGCAGCTTGGAGGCGGCGAACACTGAAGCTTTCTTT
CASSLEAANTEAFF
>14|TRBJ1-1|TRBV5-6|.|.
TGTGCCAGCAGCTCGGGACTTGGAGGGGCTGAAGCTTTCTTT
CASSSGLGGAEAFF
>16|TRBJ1-4|TRBV10-1|.|.
TGCGCCAGCAGTGAGTCGGTAGCCGGAGGTGGTGAAAAACTGTTTTTT
CASSESVAGGGEKLFF
>15|TRBJ2-5|TRBV3-1/TRBV3-2|.|.
TGTGCCAGCAGCCATAGGTGGGATAGTAAAGAGACCCAGTACTTC
CASSHRWDSKETQYF
>13|TRBJ1-1|TRBV9|once|.
TGTGCCAGCAGCGTAGCGGGGGACACTGAAGCTTTCTTT
CASSVAGDTEAFF
>13|TRBJ2-7|TRBV6-1|.|.
TGTGCCAGCAGTGAGGCGGCTTCCTACGAGCAGTACTTC
CASSEAASYEQYF
>15|TRBJ1-5|TRBV6-2/TRBV6-3|.|TRBD1
TGTGCCAGCAGCACGGGACAGGCTAGCAATCAGCCCCAGCATTTT
CASSTGQASNQPQHF
>15|TRBJ2-7|TRBV7-9|.|TRBD2
TGTGCCAGCAGCTTAACTAGCGGAAACTCCTACGAGCAGTACTTC
CASSLTSGNSYEQYF
>17|TRBJ2-1|TRBV7-9|.|.
TGTGCCAGCAGCTCTCTCGGAAGGGCCACGACCTACAATGAGCAGTTCTTC
CASSSLGRATTYNEQFF
>14|TRBJ1-4|TRBV4-3|.|.
TGCGCCAGCAGCCAGGCAGGCGCTAATGAAAAACTGTTTTTT
CASSQAGANEKLFF
>14|TRBJ1-6|TRBV7-2|.|.
TGTGCCAGCAGCTTAGAACCGCTGGATTCACCCCTCCACTTT
CASSLEPLDSPLHF
>17|TRBJ2-5|TRBV24-1|.|.
TGTGCCACCAGTGATCCCATAGGAGGGGTCGGCGGAGAGACCCAGTACTTC
CATSDPIGGVGGETQYF
>14|TRBJ2-5|TRBV10-1|.|.
TGCGCCAGCAGTGAGTCAAGGGGTCGAGAGACCCAGTACTTC
CASSESRGRETQYF
>13|TRBJ2-7|TRBV11-2|.|TRBD1
TGTGCCAGCAGCTTAGCTCAGGGGGCCGAGCAGTACTTC
CASSLAQGAEQYF
>16|TRBJ1-1|TRBV11-2|.|.
TGTGCCAGCAGCTTATCCCGGGTGAACGTGGGAGGTGAAGCTTTCTTT
CASSLSRVNVGGEAFF
>12|TRBJ1-2|TRBV3-1/TRBV3-2|.|.
TGTGCCAGCAGCCGTACTAACTATGGCTACACCTTC
CASSRTNYGYTF
>14|TRBJ1-3|TRBV6-2/TRBV6-3|.|.
TGTGCCAGCAGTTCCACGCTGGATGGAAACACCATATATTTT
CASSSTLDGNTIYF
>12|TRBJ1-5|TRBV19|.|.
TGTGCCAGTAGTGGCTCCAATCAGCCCCAGCATTTT
CASSGSNQPQHF
>15|TRBJ1-4|TRBV7-2|.|TRBD1
TGTGCCAGCAGCCGTCCCGGGACAGGGATTGAAAAACTGTTTTTT
CASSRPGTGIEKLFF
>17|TRBJ1-5|TRBV11-3|.|.
TGTGCCAGCAGCTTCCGGGACAAGGGCTATAGCAATCAGCCCCAGCATTTT
CASSFRDKGYSNQPQHF
>16|TRBJ1-4|TRBV5-1|.|.
TGCGCCAGCAGCTTGGCCGCAGGAGGCCATAATGAAAAACTGTTTTTT
CASSLAAGGHNEKLFF
>13|TRBJ1-1|TRBV4-3|.|.
TGCGCCAGCAGCCAAGAGAGGCAGTCAGAAGCTTTCTTT
CASSQERQSEAFF
>16|TRBJ2-1|TRBV19|.|TRBD1
TGTGCCAGTAGTGGCAAAGGACAGGGGGCGCTTAATGAGCAGTTCTTC
CASSGKGQGALNEQFF
>11|TRBJ2-7|TRBV20-1|.|.
TGCAGTGCTAGAGATGGACAACGGCAGTACTTC
CSARDGQRQYF
>14|TRBJ1-3|TRBV19|.|.
TGTGCCAGCGGAACGGGCCCCTCTGGAAACACCATATATTTT
CASGTGPSGNTIYF
>18|TRBJ2-1|TRBV7-2|.|TRBD2
TGTGCCAGCAGAGGCCCGGCTAGCGGGGGGGCTGCTTACAATGAGCAGTTCTTC
CASRGPASGGAAYNEQFF
>17|TRBJ2-3|TRBV7-9|once|.
TGTGCCAGCAGCGATCCGGGAGGGGGCATAGAAGCAGATACGCAGTATTTT
CASSDPGGGIEADTQYF
>16|TRBJ2-3|TRBV11-2|.|TRBD1
TGTGCCAGCACCCCAGGTTGGGGACAGGGGGAAGATACGCAGTATTTT
CASTPGWGQGEDTQYF
>21|TRBJ2-7|TRBV10-3|.|TRBD1
TGTGCCATCAGTGAGCCTTCGCCCGGGACAGGCCTCCCCCCTAACTCCTACGAGCAGTACTTC
CAISEPSPGTGLPPNSYEQYF
>14|TRBJ1-3|TRBV5-8|.|.
TGTGCCAGCAGCTTGGCCGACGGGCGAAACACCATATATTTT
CASSLADGRNTIYF
>12|TRBJ1-5|TRBV13|.|.
TGTGCCAGCAGCTTGGGGAATCAGCCCCAGCATTTT
CASSLGNQPQHF
>13|TRBJ1-1|TRBV7-9|few|.
TGTGCCAGCACCGGACTGGTGGGCACTGAAGCTTTCTTT
CASTGLVGTEAFF
>14|TRBJ1-1|TRBV13|.|.
TGTGCCAGCAGCTATGCCGCAGGGGAGACTGAAGCTTTCTTT
CASSYAAGETEAFF
>14|TRBJ1-6|TRBV7-9|.|.
TGTGCCAGCAGCTTGGAGGCAAAGAATTCACCCCTCCACTTT
CASSLEAKNSPLHF
>15|TRBJ1-5|TRBV18|.|.
TGTGCCAGCTCAACCTACAGGGCCCTCAATCAGCCCCAGCATTTT
CASSTYRALNQPQHF
>11|TRBJ2-7|TRBV6-5|once|.
TGTGCCACTGGACAGCCCTACGAGCAGTACTTC
CATGQPYEQYF
>13|TRBJ2-3|TRBV14|.|TRBD1
TGTGCCAGCAGCCCCAAGCGGACAGGTACGCAGTATTTT
CASSPKRTGTQYF
>16|TRBJ1-4|TRBV18|.|.
TGTGCCAGCTCACCAATGATAGGGGACATGAGTGAAAAACTGTTTTTT
CASSPMIGDMSEKLFF
>12|TRBJ2-7|TRBV29-1|.|.
TGCAGCGTCCGCAAAGGACCCGACGAGCAGTACTTC
CSVRKGPDEQYF
>13|TRBJ1-2|TRBV6-1|.|.
TGTGCCAGCAGTGAGGCGGGAGGCTATGGCTACACCTTC
CASSEAGGYGYTF
>14|TRBJ1-5|TRBV24-1|once|TRBD1
TGTGCCACCAGTCCACAGGGGTTCTCCCAGGCCCAGCATTTT
CATSPQGFSQAQHF
>13|TRBJ2-1|TRBV12-3/TRBV12-4|.|.
TGTGCCAGCAGTTTGCTGAGCGGGAATGAGCAGTTCTTC
CASSLLSGNEQFF
>15|TRBJ1-2|TRBV6-2/TRBV6-3|.|.
TGTGCCAGCAGTTCAGCCCCCGGGTCAGGGAAAGGCTACACCTTC
CASSSAPGSGKGYTF
>16|TRBJ2-3|TRBV5-4|few|.
TGTGCCAGCAGCTTGGCTCCCGGGGGTATCACAGATACGCAGTATTTT
CASSLAPGGITDTQYF
>14|TRBJ1-3|TRBV10-3|.|.
TGTGCCGCCCGACAGGACGGACCTGGAAACACCATATATTTT
CAARQDGPGNTIYF
>14|TRBJ2-7|TRBV7-8|.|TRBD1
TGTGCCAGCAGCATGACAGGGAGCTCCTACGAGCAGTACTTC
CASSMTGSSYEQYF